Below are 22 T cell receptor beta chains sequenced from a single sample in a study of vaccination effects on CD4 cells after COVID-19. These receptors have no identified antigens. In the ViraFEST assay, antigen-specific CD4+ clonotypes were identified by expansion after peptide-pool stimulation. Culture lasted about nine days before CD4+ T cell isolation. The person's infection with SARS-CoV-2, confirmed by PCR, took place between March and December 2020. Some clones are missing from TCRdb's copy, which holds only in-frame ones; the method was immunoSEQ multiplex PCR. Of 30,000 or so clones listed, under 80% were seen once; the top ten hold less than 35%. Sequences were derived from CD4+ T cells from PBMCs cultured with a peptide pool, sampled before COVID-19 vaccination. These TCRs come from a human donor who had a prior SARS-CoV-2 infection.

The chain uses TRBV5-8 and TRBJ1-1; perhaps TRBD1 as D (6 bases). The CDR3 contains 12 residues. V was cut by 5 bases and J by 11 bases, with 16 bases left in between. From germline, CDR1 is SGHTS and CDR2 YDEGEE. CDR3 DNA sequence: TGTGCCAGCAGTTTAGACAGGTTCGGTGCTTTCTTT. Translated, it gives CASSLDRFGAFF.

The V call is TRBV24-1, the J call TRBJ2-3; D remains unclear. Germline-derived CDR1 and CDR2 are KGHDR and SFDVKD. V was clipped by 2 bases and J by 2 bases, with 22 bases between them. The CDR3 has 19 residues. The CDR3 reads CATSDSWFDGFYFTDTQYF. DNA of the CDR3: TGTGCCACCAGTGATTCATGGTTTGACGGTTTCTATTTCACAGATACGCAGTATTTT.

The chain joins TRBV7-2 to TRBJ2-2, with D tentatively TRBD1 or TRBD2 (6 bases each). This CDR3 contains 14 residues. Germline assignment: CDR1 SGHTA and CDR2 FQGNSA. Trimming took off 3 bases at V and 7 bases at J, with 12 bases between the two ends. CDR3 DNA sequence: TGTGCCAGCAGCTTCCGGGGGCAGATCGGGGAGCTGTTTTTT. It specifies CASSFRGQIGELFF. Full variable domain (rest looked up from reference TRBV7-2 and TRBJ2-2): GAGVSQSPSNKVTEKGKDVELRCDPISGHTALYWYRQSLGQGLEFLIYFQGNSAPDKSGLPSDRFSAERTGGSVSTLTIQRTQQEDSAVYLCASSFRGQIGELFFGEGSRLTVL.

V gene TRBV5-1 combines with J gene TRBJ2-3, with D possibly TRBD1 on 5 matching bases. Trimming took off 4 bases at V and 1 base at J, with 10 bases between the two ends. The V gene's germline CDR1 is SGHRS and CDR2 YFSETQ. CDR3 length: 14 amino acids. CDR3 sequence: CASSDSEGTDTQYF. The CDR3 DNA sequence: TGCGCCAGCAGCGACAGCGAGGGCACAGATACGCAGTATTTT.

The chain combines TRBV7-6 with TRBJ2-2; perhaps TRBD2 as D (5 bases). CDR1 is SGHVS, CDR2 FNYEAQ, per germline. V lost 1 base and J lost 8, with 11 bases in between. The length of the CDR3 is 14 residues. CDR3 DNA: TGTGCCAGCAGCTTAGTCCCGAGAGGGGGGGAGCTGTTTTTT. It yields the protein CASSLVPRGGELFF.

The chain carries TRBV5-1 and TRBJ2-3, with 12 nucleotides matching TRBD2. Per germline, CDR1 SGHRS and CDR2 YFSETQ. This CDR3 is built from 15 residues. V dropped 5 bases and J dropped 4; count of bases not matched to a gene: 5. CDR3 DNA sequence: TGCGCCAGCAGTTACGGACTAGCGGGACCAGATACGCAGTATTTT. Its translation: CASSYGLAGPDTQYF.

This chain uses TRBV19 with TRBJ1-5, with a tentative D call TRBD1 (6 bases). Trimming removed 4 bases at V and 7 bases at J, with 11 bases between. This CDR3 has 13 residues. Germline V gene lookup returns CDR1 LNHDA and CDR2 SQIVND (reference sequence). Here the CDR3 DNA reads TGTGCCAGTAGTAAGACAGGAACACAGCCCCAGCATTTT. This codes for CASSKTGTQPQHF.

The chain links TRBV29-1 to TRBJ1-1, with TRBD1 matching over 7 bases. Germline-derived CDR1 and CDR2 are SQVTM and ANQGSEA. V lost 5 bases and J lost 1; bases outside the gene matches: 4. This CDR3 contains 13 residues. The CDR3 loop is CSVKNRGNTEAFF. In nucleotides, the CDR3 is TGCAGCGTTAAAAACAGGGGGAACACTGAAGCTTTCTTT.

This rearrangement joins TRBV11-2 to TRBJ2-1; 7 bases agree with TRBD2. The CDR3 consists of 13 residues. Losses at the gene ends were 8 bases for V and 7 bases for J; bases not matched to a gene: 8. CDR1 and CDR2 from the germline V gene are SGHAT and FQNNGV. CDR3 loop: CASGRAFGNEQFF. The CDR3 DNA reads TGTGCCAGCGGGAGGGCCTTTGGAAATGAGCAGTTCTTC. Complete variable domain (other parts from reference TRBV11-2 and TRBJ2-1): EAGVAQSPRYKIIEKRQSVAFWCNPISGHATLYWYQQILGQGPKLLIQFQNNGVVDDSQLPKDRFSAERLKGVDSTLKIQPAKLEDSAVYLCASGRAFGNEQFFGPGTRLTVL.

A few counts support this clone. The chain has TRBV6-5 and TRBJ1-5, with D unresolved. Looked up from germline, CDR1 is MNHEY and CDR2 is SVGAGI. This CDR3 is built from 13 residues. Trimming left V 6 bases short and J 2 bases short, with 8 bases between. CDR3 in DNA: TGTGCCAGCAGCCACAGACGCAATCAGCCCCAGCATTTT. Translating it yields CASSHRRNQPQHF.

The chain has TRBV5-1 and TRBJ2-7, with D possibly matching TRBD1 (6 bases). Between the trimmed V and J ends, which lost 4 bases and 2 bases, there was a span of 13 bases. The CDR3 runs 14 residues. Germline V gene sequence: CDR1 SGHRS, CDR2 YFSETQ. CDR3 nucleotide sequence: TGCGCCAGCAGCACCCCCGGGACACCCTACGAGCAGTACTTC. This gives the protein CASSTPGTPYEQYF.

This chain links TRBV7-2 with TRBJ2-7; weak D call: TRBD2 (5 bases). Germline V gene sequence: CDR1 SGHTA, CDR2 FQGNSA. The CDR3 length is 13 residues. Trimming cost V 5 bases and J 6 bases, with 14 bases left between them. For the CDR3, the DNA is TGTGCCAGCAGCCTAGGAGGTTGGGTCGAGCAGTACTTC. It codes for CASSLGGWVEQYF.

V and J are TRBV3-1 (or the pseudogene TRBV3-2) and TRBJ1-2, with 9 bases matching TRBD1. CDR3 size: 16 residues. Germline CDR1 LGHDT, CDR2 YNNKEL (reference sequence). V shed 1 base and J 6 bases; nucleotides not matched to a gene: 9. CDR3 DNA: TGTGCCAGCAGCCAAGGTTTGGGGACAGGGTGGGATGGCTACACCTTC. As protein: CASSQGLGTGWDGYTF.

The chain is built from TRBV6-5 and TRBJ1-4, with unresolved D. V was shortened by 6 bases and J by 4 bases, with 3 bases between the two germline ends. The CDR3 length is 11 residues. Germline V gene sequence: CDR1 MNHEY, CDR2 SVGAGI. This CDR3 is CASSLNEKLFF. CDR3 bases: TGTGCCAGCAGCCTTAATGAAAAACTGTTTTTT.

The V call is TRBV19, the J call TRBJ2-5, with a possible D match to TRBD2 (5 bases). In germline, CDR1 is LNHDA, CDR2 SQIVND (reference sequence). The CDR3 runs 12 residues. V lost 8 bases and J 2 bases, leaving 9 bases between the germline ends. In DNA form, the CDR3 reads TGTGCCAGTGGTACGGGACAAGAGACCCAGTACTTC. Translation: CASGTGQETQYF. Variable domain in full (rest from reference TRBV19 and TRBJ2-5): DGGITQSPKYLFRKEGQNVTLSCEQNLNHDAMYWYRQDPGQGLRLIYYSQIVNDFQKGDIAEGYSVSREKKESFPLTVTSAQKNPTAFYLCASGTGQETQYFGPGTRLLVL.

This chain joins TRBV9 and TRBJ2-5, with D maybe TRBD1 (5 bases). The CDR3 consists of 11 residues. CDR1 is SGDLS, CDR2 YYNGEE, per germline. The germline V and J ends were trimmed by 4 bases and 7 bases, with 8 bases remaining between them. The CDR3 region has the DNA TGTGCCAGCAGCACAAGGGGGACCCAGTACTTC. Translation: CASSTRGTQYF.

For this clone: The junction departs from germline at one end; a sequencing error may be responsible. The genes are TRBV7-9 and TRBJ1-4; maybe TRBD1 (5 bases). CDR3 length equals 14 residues. The V gene's germline CDR1 is SEHNR and CDR2 FQNEAQ (reference sequence). CDR3 amino acids: CASSLGAGREKLFF. DNA for the CDR3: TGTGCCAGCAGTTTAGGGGCTGGTCGGGAAAAACTGTTTTTT.

This chain uses TRBV6-5 with TRBJ1-5; no clear D. The germline V and J ends were trimmed by 2 bases and 7 bases, with 18 bases remaining between them. This CDR3 contains 16 residues. Germline-derived CDR1 and CDR2 are MNHEY and SVGAGI. The CDR3: CASSYRADWVGQPQHF. CDR3 bases: TGTGCCAGCAGTTACCGGGCGGATTGGGTTGGGCAGCCCCAGCATTTT.

This sequence joins TRBV19 and TRBJ1-2; D uncertain. Trimming took 1 base from V and 6 from J, leaving 12 bases between them. In germline, CDR1 is LNHDA, CDR2 SQIVND (reference sequence). This CDR3 has 14 residues. CDR3 sequence reads: CASSIVEGYHGYTF. CDR3 DNA sequence: TGTGCCAGTAGTATAGTGGAAGGTTATCATGGCTACACCTTC.

V gene TRBV7-9 combines with J gene TRBJ2-5, with TRBD2 matching over 11 bases. V lost 4 bases and J lost 0; bases outside the gene matches: 4. The CDR3 runs to 16 residues. Looked up from germline, CDR1 is SEHNR and CDR2 is FQNEAQ (reference sequence). The CDR3 region has the DNA TGTGCCAGCAGCTCCCCGACTAGCGGGAACCAAGAGACCCAGTACTTC. It translates to CASSSPTSGNQETQYF.

The chain employs TRBV9 and TRBJ2-2; 7 nucleotides agree with TRBD2. This CDR3 is built from 13 residues. Germline values: CDR1 SGDLS, CDR2 YYNGEE. Losses at the gene ends were 4 bases for V and 6 bases for J; bases not matched to a gene: 3. CDR3 nucleotide sequence: TGTGCCAGCAGCCCTCGGGGGGCCGGGGAGCTGTTTTTT. Protein product: CASSPRGAGELFF.

In this sample, this clone turned up a few times. This chain joins TRBV6-5 and TRBJ2-7; TRBD1 matches at 7 bases. V trimming: 6 bases; J trimming: 7 bases; junction bases outside the gene matches: 9. CDR1 and CDR2 (germline): MNHEY, SVGAGI. CDR3 length: 13 residues. CDR3 coding DNA: TGTGCCAGCAGGAGGGGGCCCAGTGGGGAGCAGTACTTC. This sequence encodes CASRRGPSGEQYF.